This T cell receptor beta chain was documented in a study of shared clonotypes between healthy human individuals. Regarding the study as a whole: The four-donor shared clonotypes exceeded non-shared clonotypes in generation probability, with non-shared ones scoring lower. Four donors shared approximately 5% of their naive CD4 clonotypes.

The CDR3 length is 13 residues. The V end lost 3 bases, the J end lost 7 bases, and 13 bases lay between the germline ends. CDR1 is LNHDA, CDR2 SQIVND, per germline (reference sequence). Comment on this clone: Its matching antigen is unknown.

TCRdb's copy holds only in-frame clones and misses some; the assay was immunoSEQ multiplex PCR. The data contain 2 million to 2.5 million clones, 80% to 95% of them seen just once; the ten biggest clones take up about 0.36%. The chain uses TRBV19 and TRBJ2-7, with D possibly TRBD1 on 5 matching bases. Sequenced: naive CD4+ T cells from PBMCs. As to subset: CD45RA+ positively selected. The source is a man aged 18 to 30 in good health. Some clones in this sample may be carry-over from other donors' samples. The CDR3 loop is CASSIQGGAEQYF. The CDR3 DNA follows: TGTGCCAGTAGTATTCAGGGTGGAGCGGAGCAGTACTTC.